The 10 T cell receptor beta chains below were found in one sample sequenced in a study of T cells in Graves' hyperthyroidism and ophthalmopathy. Template material for amplifying TCR beta CDR3 regions consisted of RNA transcripts. An initial round of RT-PCR targeting the TCR CDR3 relied on the HTBI primer set. MiXCR, run by TCRdb on the multiplex PCR reads, gives a single entry per CDR3 protein. Of about 530,000 distinct CDR3 sequences listed, more than 15% were seen once; the top ten hold 17%. Sequenced material: blood. All receptors derive from a woman aged 18-29 years with Graves' ophthalmopathy.

In this sample, this clonotype turned up many times. The J gene is TRBJ2-1, the V gene TRBV2; 7 bases agree with TRBD2. Germline CDR1 reads SNHLY; CDR2 reads FYNNEI. There are 15 residues in the CDR3. The J segment lost 4 bases and the V segment lost 3 bases, leaving 6 bases of the junction unmatched. The CDR3 sequence is CASSETSNLYNEQFF. CDR3 in DNA: TGTGCCAGCAGTGAGACTAGCAACCTATACAATGAGCAGTTCTTC.

The rearrangement links TRBV4-1 to TRBJ2-5; 7 bases match TRBD1. CDR1 and CDR2 from the germline V gene are MGHRA and YSYEKL. V shed 2 bases and J 2 bases; nucleotides not matched to a gene: 2. The CDR3 sequence is 14 residues long. The DNA for the CDR3 is TGCGCCAGCAGCCAACTACAGGGGCAAGAGACCCAGTACTTC. This gives the protein CASSQLQGQETQYF.

V usage is TRBV4-1 and J usage is TRBJ2-4; 10 nucleotides agree with TRBD2. V shed 4 bases, J shed 7 bases, and the junction held 16 bases outside the gene matches. Per the germline V gene, CDR1 is MGHRA and CDR2 is YSYEKL. CDR3 size: 18 residues. CDR3 sequence reads: CASSRTSGAGGQMNIQYF. The CDR3 coding sequence is TGCGCCAGCAGCCGGACGAGTGGAGCGGGGGGGCAAATGAACATTCAGTACTTC.

As concerns this clonotype: A much larger clone lies a single base off, so this may be a read error. This CDR3 fails to terminate in the conserved phenylalanine or tryptophan, so it likely reflects a read error. The V and J genes are TRBV2 and TRBJ1-2, with unresolved D. The CDR3 is made up of 15 amino acids. Looked up from germline, CDR1 is SNHLY and CDR2 is FYNNEI. V was pared by 5 bases and J by 2 bases, with 15 bases between. The CDR3, as DNA: TGTGCCAGCAGTTTGATCTCGGGGATCAACTATGGCTACACCATC. Protein product: CASSLISGINYGYTI.

This clonotype has ten or more counts. This chain connects TRBV7-9 to TRBJ1-1; no clear D. There are 13 residues in the CDR3. The germline V gene encodes CDR1 SEHNR and CDR2 FQNEAQ (reference sequence). Trimming removed 0 bases from V and 1 base from J, with 3 bases in between. Here the CDR3 DNA reads TGTGCCAGCAGCTTAGCGACGAACACTGAAGCTTTCTTT. It is translated as CASSLATNTEAFF.

DNA of the CDR3: TGTGCCAGCAGTTTATGGACAGGGACCTACGAGCAGTACTTC. It specifies CASSLWTGTYEQYF. The chain is built from TRBV28 and TRBJ2-7, with 7 bases fitting TRBD1. Germline CDR1 MDHEN, CDR2 SYDVKM. The CDR3 is 14 amino acids. J lost 2 bases, V lost 0 bases, and 1 base had no gene match.

This clonotype was counted between two and nine times. This chain joins TRBV4-1 and TRBJ2-7; 8 bases are a match to TRBD1. With 3 bases clipped from V and 2 bases from J, the junction kept 3 bases outside the gene matches. CDR1 and CDR2 from the germline V gene are MGHRA and YSYEKL. The CDR3 is 14 residues long. The chain's CDR3 is CASSQLTGAYEQYF. CDR3 in DNA: TGCGCCAGCAGCCAGTTGACAGGGGCCTACGAGCAGTACTTC.

This clonotype was detected ten times or more. This chain uses TRBV28 with TRBJ1-1; 12 nucleotides line up with TRBD1. V gave up 5 bases and J gave up 0 bases; unmatched junction bases: 7. Germline CDR1 reads MDHEN; CDR2 reads SYDVKM. There are 17 residues in the CDR3. CDR3 DNA sequence: TGTGCCAGCAGTGACATAGGGACAGGGGGCATGAACACTGAAGCTTTCTTT. This codes for CASSDIGTGGMNTEAFF.

V gene TRBV25-1 combines with J gene TRBJ2-3; possibly TRBD2 for D (5 bases). The CDR3 has 13 amino acids. Germline CDR1 reads MGHDK; CDR2 reads SYGVNS. The ends were cut back, 3 bases at V and 4 bases at J, with 8 bases in the middle. The CDR3 nucleotides read TGTGCCAGCAGTGAGATGGAGGCAGATACGCAGTATTTT. It is translated as CASSEMEADTQYF. The whole variable domain, filled in from reference TRBV25-1 and TRBJ2-3, reads EADIYQTPRYLVIGTGKKITLECSQTMGHDKMYWYQQDPGMELHLIHYSYGVNSTEKGDLSSESTVSRIRTEHFPLTLESARPSHTSQYLCASSEMEADTQYFGPGTRLTVL.

The chain combines TRBV4-1 with TRBJ1-3; 7 bases agree with TRBD1. This CDR3 is 16 amino acids long. The V and J ends lost 3 bases and 3 bases, in that order; junction bases with no gene match: 8. Germline CDR1 and CDR2: MGHRA and YSYEKL. The CDR3, as DNA: TGCGCCAGCAGCCAGCAACAGGGGTATTATGGAAACACCATATATTTT. It codes for CASSQQQGYYGNTIYF.